These 30 T cell receptor beta chains were sequenced from one sample in a study of tumor-infiltrating lymphocytes in primary liver carcinoma (dated by TCRdb to the late 2010s). Sequencing relied on an Illumina HiSeq 2500. TCRbeta-specific cDNA was reverse-transcribed from 500 ng total RNA using a constant-region primer and ProtoScript II reverse transcriptase. Construction of the TCRbeta libraries relied on three nested rounds of multiplex PCR, following a slightly modified ARM-PCR procedure. Multiplex TRBV1-TRBV30 forward primers and a Cbeta reverse primer were used in the first two PCR rounds, each of which was run for 10 to 11 cycles. TCRdb reprocessed the public reads (quality trimming at Q25 with fastp, clone calling with MiXCR) and kept in-frame beta chains. Identical CDR3 proteins give one entry, which carries the most common genes and DNA. This sample lists some 40,000 distinct CDR3 sequences; roughly 80% were detected once. The ten largest clones capture 37% of the sample.

Without any cell sorting, total RNA and DNA were extracted together from 20-30 mg of bulk tissue using the AllPrep DNA/RNA mini kit. Material: tumor-adjacent normal liver tissue. Source of these receptors: a man in his forties or fifties with primary liver carcinoma and hepatitis B virus infection.

With regard to this clonotype: This CDR3 fails to terminate in the conserved phenylalanine or tryptophan, so it likely reflects a read error. The J gene is TRBJ2-3, the V gene TRBV11-2; 10 bases are a match to TRBD2. CDR3 size: 17 residues. Germline V lookup: CDR1 SGHAT, CDR2 FQNNGV. CDR3 nucleotides: TGTGGCAGCACCGACCAGGTTTCTAGCGGGAGCTCAAATACGCAGTATATT. Protein product: CGSTDQVSSGSSNTQYI.

A word on this clonotype: The junction departs from germline at one end; a sequencing error may be responsible. V gene TRBV6-1 combines with J gene TRBJ1-1; D uncertain. The germline gives CDR1 MNHNS, CDR2 SASEGT. The CDR3 is 13 amino acids. This chain's CDR3 is CASSQRRNTEALF. The DNA of the CDR3 is TGTGCCAGCAGTCAGCGTCGGAACACTGAGGCTCTCTTT.

This clonotype is judged medium-sized (0.01 to 0.1%). V usage is TRBV12-3 or TRBV12-4 and J usage is TRBJ2-1; tentative D call: TRBD1 (6 bases). The CDR3 runs to 14 residues. V was cut by 2 bases and J by 10 bases, with 15 bases left in between. DNA of the CDR3: TGTGCCAGCAGTTTATTACCCCTGGACAGCGAGCAGTTCTTC. Encoded protein: CASSLLPLDSEQFF.

Turning to this clonotype: At one end the junction does not follow the germline gene, possibly because of a read error. The chain links TRBV11-1 to TRBJ2-1; 10 nucleotides match TRBD2. CDR1 is SGHAT and CDR2 is FQDESV in the germline V gene (reference sequence). The CDR3 loop spans 20 amino acids. CDR3 residues: CTSSIGNTSGASRFGNGRFF. The CDR3, as DNA: TGTACCAGCAGCATAGGAAATACTAGCGGGGCCTCACGGTTCGGCAATGGGCGGTTCTTC.

As for this clonotype: The junction differs from germline at one of its ends, possibly a read error. The rearrangement joins TRBV11-1 to TRBJ2-1; perhaps TRBD2 as D (5 bases). The CDR3 contains 15 residues. Germline CDR1 SGHAT, CDR2 FQDESV (reference sequence). CDR3 sequence reads: CTSSDSSSSHIEQFF. In DNA, the CDR3 is TGTACCAGCAGCGACTCTAGCTCATCCCACATTGAGCAGTTCTTC.

This clonotype was observed at least ten times. The chain couples TRBV28 to TRBJ1-2; D not certain. V was trimmed by 5 bases and J by 7 bases, leaving 23 bases between them. Germline lookup yields CDR1 MDHEN and CDR2 SYDVKM. This CDR3 is 16 amino acids long. CDR3 nucleotides: TGTGCCAGCAGTCTGGCCTCTAGACGTCGGATCGGTGGCTACACCTTC. The encoded protein is CASSLASRRRIGGYTF.

This clonotype was recorded a few times. A single base separates this from a much larger clone, so it may be a read error. A read error is likely, as this CDR3 ends without the conserved phenylalanine or tryptophan. This chain joins TRBV28 and TRBJ1-5; 10 bases align to TRBD1. V dropped 6 bases and J dropped 6; count of bases not matched to a gene: 8. CDR1 and CDR2 (germline): MDHEN, SYDVKM. This CDR3 is 15 amino acids long. CDR3 region: CASSPNGQGGQPQHL. The CDR3, as DNA: TGTGCCAGCAGCCCGAATGGACAGGGGGGTCAGCCCCAGCATCTT.

V and J are TRBV29-1 and TRBJ2-2; 8 bases map to TRBD1. CDR1 is SQVTM, CDR2 ANQGSEA, per germline. The CDR3 extends over 12 amino acids. Written as DNA, the CDR3 is TGCAGGGTCCGAGCCGGGACAGGAGAGCTGTTTTTT. Protein product: CRVRAGTGELFF.

This clonotype occurred a few times. This may come from a read error, since a much larger clone is one base off. The gene calls are TRBV7-3 and TRBJ2-7; D gene unclear. Germline loops: CDR1 SGHTA, CDR2 FQGTGA. V lost 0 bases and J 5 bases, leaving 8 bases between the germline ends. This CDR3 is 13 amino acids long. The CDR3 here is CASSLTWLNEQYF. CDR3 sequence (DNA): TGTGCCAGCAGCTTAACATGGTTAAACGAGCAGTACTTC.

This clonotype was counted between two and nine times. This may be a read error, as it is one base from a much larger clone. In DNA, the CDR3 is TGTGCCAGCATCCGTCCCCCGGGATACGAGCAGTACTTC. Protein product: CASIRPPGYEQYF. The gene calls are TRBV28 and TRBJ2-7; D perhaps matches TRBD2 (5 bases). Looked up from germline, CDR1 is MDHEN and CDR2 is SYDVKM. Trimming left V 7 bases short and J 4 bases short, with 14 bases between. This CDR3 spans 13 amino acids.

The chain recombines TRBV29-1 with TRBJ2-5, with TRBD1 as a possible D gene (6 bases). Germline V gene data show CDR1 as SQVTM and CDR2 as ANQGSEA. The V end was cut by 8 bases, the J end by 5 bases, with 15 bases between. CDR3 length: 12 amino acids. The CDR3 sequence is CSRGGEAETQYF. CDR3 bases: TGCAGCAGAGGGGGTGAGGCCGAGACCCAGTACTTC.

On this clonotype itself: Possible read error: a much larger clone is one base away. This sequence joins TRBV19 and TRBJ1-3; possibly TRBD1 for D (5 bases). Germline-derived CDR1 and CDR2 are LNHDA and SQIVND (reference sequence). This CDR3 contains 15 residues. The CDR3 protein is CASRGAGDSGITIYF. The CDR3 bases are TGTGCCAGTAGAGGGGCAGGCGACTCTGGAATCACCATATATTTT.

Comments on this clonotype: This CDR3 fails to terminate in the conserved phenylalanine or tryptophan, so it likely reflects a read error. The chain is built from TRBV4-1 and TRBJ1-1; a weak D match, TRBD1 (5 bases). The CDR3 has 16 amino acids. V lost 4 bases and J lost 0, with 15 bases in between. Germline CDR1 and CDR2: MGHRA and YSYEKL. The CDR3 sequence is CASSLGIGVLNTEAFS. DNA of the CDR3: TGCGCCAGCAGCCTCGGGATAGGGGTCCTGAACACTGAAGCTTTCTCT.

By its share, this clonotype is medium-sized. The chain is built from TRBV4-3 and TRBJ2-5; TRBD2 is a possible D gene (5 bases). V was clipped by 3 bases and J by 4 bases, with 15 bases between them. CDR1 is LGHNA, CDR2 YSLEER, per germline. CDR3 length: 15 residues. The CDR3 sequence is CASSQDAGPRETQYF. CDR3 DNA sequence: TGCGCCAGCAGCCAGGATGCGGGTCCTCGAGAGACCCAGTACTTC.

The chain has TRBV12-3 or TRBV12-4 and TRBJ1-2; 11 nucleotides agree with TRBD1. The CDR3 is made up of 12 amino acids. The CDR3 reads CVIGQGAHGYTF. CDR3 DNA: TGTGTCATCGGACAGGGGGCCCATGGCTACACCTTC.

The V gene is TRBV6-1, the J gene TRBJ2-1, with TRBD1 matching 7 bases. Germline CDR1 MNHNS, CDR2 SASEGT. The CDR3 consists of 15 residues. The trim removed 7 bases at V and 1 base at J, leaving 7 bases unmatched. The CDR3 here is CASNGYRGSYNEQFF. CDR3 nucleotides: TGTGCCAGCAATGGGTACAGGGGTTCCTACAATGAGCAGTTCTTC.

By frequency in the sample, this clonotype is medium-sized. This chain uses TRBV4-2 with TRBJ2-1; possibly TRBD2 for D (6 bases). V dropped 2 bases and J dropped 4 bases, with 12 bases sitting between them. The germline CDR1 and CDR2 sequences are LGHNA and YNFKEQ. This CDR3 has 15 amino acids. CDR3 coding DNA: TGTGCCAGCAGCCAAATGGGAGGAGGATACAATGAGCAGTTCTTC. Its translation is CASSQMGGGYNEQFF.

As regards this clonotype: A much larger clone lies one base from this, so it may be a read error. This sequence joins TRBV18 and TRBJ1-6; D uncertain. This CDR3 region has 16 residues. Germline V lookup: CDR1 KGHSH, CDR2 LQKENI. CDR3 sequence: CASSPPSRGSNSPLDF. The CDR3, as DNA: TGTGCCAGCTCACCCCCCAGCCGGGGAAGTAATTCACCCCTCGACTTT.

This clonotype occurred once. This chain connects TRBV6-2 or TRBV6-3 to TRBJ2-1, with 11 bases lining up with TRBD2. The V gene end was trimmed by 5 bases and the J gene end by 7 bases; junction bases not matched to a gene: 10. CDR3 length equals 16 residues. The germline V gene has CDR1 MNHEY and CDR2 SVGEGT. The CDR3 spells CASSPLTSGIANEQFF. CDR3 sequence (DNA): TGTGCCAGCAGTCCCCTGACTAGCGGGATAGCAAATGAGCAGTTCTTC.

Points on this clonotype: The CDR3 does not end in the conserved phenylalanine or tryptophan, so this is likely a read error. This chain connects TRBV2 to TRBJ2-7, with D unresolved. The CDR3 covers 11 residues. Germline assignment: CDR1 SNHLY and CDR2 FYNNEI. V dropped 6 bases and J dropped 9 bases, with 12 bases sitting between them. In DNA form, the CDR3 reads TGTGCCAGCAGCCCAAAGGCTGGGCAGTACCTC. Its protein is CASSPKAGQYL.

Notes on this clonotype: At one of its ends the junction is not consistent with the germline gene, which may arise from a read error. V and J are TRBV29-1 and TRBJ2-7; tentatively, D is TRBD1 or TRBD2 (5 bases each). This CDR3 has 16 amino acids. The V gene's germline CDR1 is SQVTM and CDR2 ANQGSEA. CDR3 DNA: TGCAGCGCCTTGACACCTGGGACCGGCACTTCCTACGAGCAGTATTTC. Its protein product is CSALTPGTGTSYEQYF.

The count of this clonotype is one. Sequence at one end of the junction differs from germline and may be a read error. The V and J genes are TRBV7-9 and TRBJ1-5; D not resolved. The CDR3 loop spans 12 amino acids. The germline gives CDR1 SEHNR, CDR2 FQNEAQ (reference sequence). CDR3 sequence reads: CASSFANKPQHF. In nucleotides, the CDR3 is TGTGCCAGCAGCTTCGCCAATAAGCCCCAGCATTTT.

With respect to this clonotype: The junction shows a germline mismatch at one end, possibly a read error. The gene calls are TRBV4-3 and TRBJ1-2; 10 bases line up with TRBD1. The CDR3 contains 15 residues. Germline values: CDR1 LGHNA, CDR2 YSLEER. DNA for the CDR3: TGCGCTAGCAGCCGAGATGGAGGACAGGGGGAAGGCTACACCTTC. Amino acid sequence: CASSRDGGQGEGYTF.

This clonotype was picked up one time. The rearrangement joins TRBV4-1 to TRBJ1-3; D perhaps matches TRBD1 (6 bases). The CDR3 runs to 15 residues. Germline lookup yields CDR1 MGHRA and CDR2 YSYEKL. Between the trimmed V and J ends, which lost 3 bases and 1 base, there was a span of 10 bases. The CDR3 nucleotides read TGCGCCAGCAGCCACCGGGACACTTCTGGAAACACCATATATTTT. Translation: CASSHRDTSGNTIYF.

In its sample, this clonotype was seen many times. Being one base from a much bigger clone, this may be a read error. V is TRBV7-9 and J is TRBJ2-5; tentatively, D is TRBD1 (5 bases). This CDR3 spans 15 amino acids. Germline lookup yields CDR1 SEHNR and CDR2 FQNEAQ (reference sequence). Trimming took off 5 bases at V and 2 bases at J, with 15 bases between the two ends. The CDR3 nucleotides are TGTGCCAGCAGCCAAGCCACAGGTCTACAAGAGACCCAGTACTTC. Translating gives CASSQATGLQETQYF.

Regarding this clonotype: A junction end diverges from the germline sequence, so it may reflect a read error. The chain couples TRBV6-2 or TRBV6-3 to TRBJ2-3, with a tentative D call TRBD2 (6 bases). Germline V gene sequence: CDR1 MNHEY, CDR2 SVGEGT. This CDR3 is 16 amino acids long. The CDR3 region is CASSYPVSGITDTQYF. The DNA for the CDR3 is TGCGCCAGCAGTTACCCCGTTAGCGGTATCACAGATACGCAGTATTTT.

V and J are TRBV29-1 and TRBJ2-1; either TRBD1 or TRBD2 may fit D (5 bases each). The CDR3 runs 12 residues. CDR1 and CDR2 (germline): SQVTM, ANQGSEA. V lost 4 bases and J 8 bases, leaving 12 bases between the germline ends. The CDR3 loop reads CSVGGVYDEQFF. Written as DNA, the CDR3 is TGCAGCGTTGGAGGGGTATACGATGAGCAGTTCTTC.

The chain uses TRBV6-5 and TRBJ2-3, with 9 bases aligning to TRBD2. V shed 7 bases, J shed 7 bases, and the junction held 12 bases outside the gene matches. CDR1 is MNHEY and CDR2 is SVGAGI in the germline V gene. The CDR3 spans 15 residues. CDR3 residues: CASILGLAGTYTQYF. CDR3 in DNA: TGTGCCAGCATCCTAGGTCTAGCGGGAACATATACGCAGTATTTT.

Remarks on this clonotype: Germline is not matched at one junction end, which may reflect a read error. The chain has TRBV13 and TRBJ2-1; no definite D call. Germline assignment: CDR1 PRHDT and CDR2 FYEKMQ (reference sequence). The CDR3 runs to 11 residues. The chain's CDR3 is CASNLNDDQFF. The DNA of the CDR3 is TGTGCCAGCAACTTAAATGATGATCAGTTCTTC.

Worth noting for this clonotype: The junction does not match germline at one end; this may be a read error. The chain joins TRBV6-1 to TRBJ2-1, with TRBD1 matching 7 bases. Germline V gives CDR1 MNHNS, CDR2 SASEGT. The CDR3 totals 14 residues. The CDR3 coding sequence is TGTGCCAACAGTTTCGGACAGGAAAACTATGAGCAGTTCTTC. Translation gives CANSFGQENYEQFF.